These 23 T cell receptor beta chains originate from one sample sequenced in a study of blood T cell repertoires in COVID-19 (dated by TCRdb to about 2020). The library was built by means of the immunoSEQ multiplex PCR assay. TCRdb stores this immuneACCESS table with in-frame sequences only. Part of the clones is absent; in the studies checked, under half of the shortfall reflects unresolved V genes, and no reason is known for the rest. The sample table contains some 460,000 clones; only one count was recorded for around 89% of them. The top ten constitute roughly 4% of the sample. Sequenced sample: peripheral blood. All receptors derive from a woman younger than 45 with acute or convalescent COVID-19.

The V gene is TRBV18, the J gene TRBJ2-2; D is uncertain. The CDR3 covers 14 residues. The germline V gene has CDR1 KGHSH and CDR2 LQKENI. The ends were cut back, 5 bases at V and 6 bases at J, with 13 bases in the middle. The CDR3 DNA is TGTGCCAGCTCAACGAGTACCCATCCCGGGGAGCTGTTTTTT. Translating it yields CASSTSTHPGELFF.

The rearrangement uses TRBV28 and TRBJ1-5; 7 bases match TRBD1. There are 14 residues in the CDR3. V lost 5 bases and J lost 4; bases outside the gene matches: 5. Germline CDR1 and CDR2: MDHEN and SYDVKM. The CDR3 nucleotides are TGTGCCAGCAGTAGAACAGGGGTTAATCAGCCCCAGCATTTT. Protein product: CASSRTGVNQPQHF.

This clone is a singleton in its sample. The sample carries other DNA sequences with the same CDR3. The V and J genes are TRBV18 and TRBJ1-5, with D unresolved. Looked up from germline, CDR1 is KGHSH and CDR2 is LQKENI. The CDR3 runs 13 residues. Between the trimmed V and J ends, which lost 2 bases and 4 bases, there was a span of 6 bases. The CDR3 sequence: CASSPGQNQPQHF. CDR3 in DNA: TGTGCCAGCTCACCAGGGCAAAATCAGCCCCAGCATTTT. Full variable domain (rest looked up from reference TRBV18 and TRBJ1-5): NAGVMQNPRHLVRRRGQEARLRCSPMKGHSHVYWYRQLPEEGLKFMVYLQKENIIDESGMPKERFSAEFPKEGPSILRIQQVVRGDSAAYFCASSPGQNQPQHFGDGTRLSIL.

The genes are TRBV6-5 and TRBJ1-6; perhaps TRBD1 as D (6 bases). The CDR3 contains 11 residues. The V end lost 5 bases, the J end lost 15 bases, and 11 bases lay between the germline ends. CDR1 is MNHEY, CDR2 SVGAGI, per germline. CDR3 sequence reads: CASSRGGVLHF. CDR3 sequence (DNA): TGTGCCAGCAGTAGGGGGGGGGTCCTCCACTTT.

The chain combines TRBV19 with TRBJ1-5; D is possibly TRBD1 (6 bases). Germline V CDR1 and CDR2: LNHDA, SQIVND (reference sequence). The CDR3 consists of 18 residues. V lost 3 bases to trimming and J lost 4 bases, with 22 bases between them. In DNA form, the CDR3 reads TGTGCCAGTAGTATTGTCGAAGGGGGTGGGCCACTAAATCAGCCCCAGCATTTT. Its protein is CASSIVEGGGPLNQPQHF.

The rearrangement joins TRBV3-1 (or the pseudogene TRBV3-2) to TRBJ2-7, with 7 bases matching TRBD1. This CDR3 has 12 amino acids. CDR1 is LGHDT and CDR2 is YNNKEL in the germline V gene (reference sequence). The V and J ends lost 7 bases and 6 bases, in that order; junction bases with no gene match: 6. The DNA of the CDR3 is TGTGCCAGCACTCCAGGGGGTGGCGAGCAGTACTTC. It yields the protein CASTPGGGEQYF.

J is TRBJ2-7 and V is TRBV6-5, with a weak D call TRBD1 (6 bases). This CDR3 is built from 14 residues. Trimming took 7 bases from V and 5 from J, leaving 18 bases between them. The germline V gene has CDR1 MNHEY and CDR2 SVGAGI. The CDR3 bases are TGTGCCAGCACCCGGGACATGGCTGGGAACGAGCAGTACTTC. Protein: CASTRDMAGNEQYF.

V is TRBV18 and J is TRBJ2-1; D perhaps matches TRBD1 (5 bases). CDR1 and CDR2 from the germline V gene are KGHSH and LQKENI. The CDR3 totals 17 residues. The V end was cut by 1 base, the J end by 4 bases, with 17 bases between. CDR3 region: CASSPRLRRQGYNEQFF. CDR3 DNA sequence: TGTGCCAGCTCACCACGCCTCCGGCGTCAGGGTTACAATGAGCAGTTCTTC.

The CDR3 is CASSWGRGTEAFF. DNA of the CDR3: TGTGCCAGTTCCTGGGGGCGCGGCACTGAAGCTTTCTTT. The chain carries TRBV7-3 and TRBJ1-1; weak D call: TRBD1 (6 bases). From germline, CDR1 is SGHTA and CDR2 FQGTGA. The CDR3 contains 13 residues. V was shortened by 9 bases and J by 4 bases, with 15 bases between the two germline ends.

The rearrangement uses TRBV5-1 and TRBJ1-6; the match to TRBD1 covers 7 bases. Trimming took 4 bases from V and 6 from J; bases not matched to a gene: 4. The CDR3 extends over 14 amino acids. CDR1 and CDR2 (germline): SGHRS, YFSETQ. CDR3 protein: CASSRDRSNSPLHF. CDR3 bases: TGCGCCAGCAGCCGGGACAGAAGTAATTCACCCCTCCACTTT.

This clone appeared once. The chain uses TRBV5-4 and TRBJ2-5, with D possibly matching TRBD1 (5 bases). The V end lost 3 bases, the J end lost 5 bases, and 17 bases lay between the germline ends. The CDR3 sequence is 15 residues long. Germline CDR1 reads SGHNT; CDR2 reads YYREEE (reference sequence). This CDR3 reads CASSSAIGVRETQYF. The CDR3 coding sequence is TGTGCCAGCAGCTCTGCCATAGGGGTGAGGGAGACCCAGTACTTC.

CDR3 protein: CASTTGSETQYF. The CDR3 region has the DNA TGTGCCAGCACGACGGGGTCAGAGACCCAGTACTTC. This chain uses TRBV21-1 with TRBJ2-5; the table gives TRBD2 as D, unverified against the DNA. TRBV21-1 is recorded as a pseudogene. This CDR3 region has 12 residues.

The chain joins TRBV4-2 to TRBJ2-2; a possible D gene is TRBD2 (5 bases). Trimming pared 1 base from V and 6 bases from J, leaving 15 bases between. The CDR3 sequence is 16 residues long. CDR1 and CDR2 from the germline V gene are LGHNA and YNFKEQ. CDR3 bases: TGTGCCAGCAGCCAAGTGAGGGAGCAGGAGGCCGGGGAGCTGTTTTTT. This encodes CASSQVREQEAGELFF.

The V gene is TRBV7-9, the J gene TRBJ1-4; D unclear. The CDR3 has 17 amino acids. Per the germline V gene, CDR1 is SEHNR and CDR2 is FQNEAQ (reference sequence). V gave up 5 bases and J gave up 0 bases, with 16 bases separating them. The CDR3 DNA reads TGTGCCAGCAGCCCCCAGCCTCCCGGGGCAACTAATGAAAAACTGTTTTTT. Protein sequence: CASSPQPPGATNEKLFF.

The V call is TRBV5-1, the J call TRBJ2-2; maybe TRBD1 (6 bases). Germline V CDR1 and CDR2: SGHRS, YFSETQ. Trimming shortened V by 2 bases and J by 6 bases, and 8 bases separated the two germline ends. The CDR3 sequence is 13 residues long. DNA of the CDR3: TGCGCCAGCAGCTTAACAGGGTCCGGGGAGCTGTTTTTT. This sequence encodes CASSLTGSGELFF. Supplemented by reference TRBV5-1 and TRBJ2-2, the full variable domain reads KAGVTQTPRYLIKTRGQQVTLSCSPISGHRSVSWYQQTPGQGLQFLFEYFSETQRNKGNFPGRFSGRQFSNSRSEMNVSTLELGDSALYLCASSLTGSGELFFGEGSRLTVL.

This clone appeared a single time. This rearrangement joins TRBV4-2 to TRBJ1-6; 10 bases fit TRBD1. V gave up 4 bases and J gave up 9 bases; unmatched junction bases: 3. Germline CDR1 LGHNA, CDR2 YNFKEQ. This CDR3 spans 14 amino acids. The CDR3 region is CASSPTGGSSPLHF. In DNA form, the CDR3 reads TGTGCCAGCAGCCCGACAGGGGGCTCTTCACCCCTCCACTTT.

CDR3 DNA: TGTGCCAGCAGCCGTAACGGGGTATCCAATTCACCCCTCCACTTT. It yields the protein CASSRNGVSNSPLHF. The J gene is TRBJ1-6, the V gene TRBV28; D not resolved. The germline V gene encodes CDR1 MDHEN and CDR2 SYDVKM. CDR3 length equals 15 residues. Trimming cost V 6 bases and J 7 bases, with 16 bases left between them. The complete variable domain, with remaining parts taken from reference TRBV28 and TRBJ1-6, reads DVKVTQSSRYLVKRTGEKVFLECVQDMDHENMFWYRQDPGLGLRLIYFSYDVKMKEKGDIPEGYSVSREKKERFSLILESASTNQTSMYLCASSRNGVSNSPLHFGNGTRLTVT.

The table lists this clone with a few counts. The V and J genes are TRBV29-1 and TRBJ1-2; 10 positions match TRBD1. CDR1 and CDR2 from the germline V gene are SQVTM and ANQGSEA. V lost 6 bases, J lost 8 bases, and 9 bases stayed unmatched. The length of the CDR3 is 13 residues. CDR3 in amino acids: CSVPGQGDGGYTF. CDR3 in DNA: TGCAGCGTCCCCGGACAGGGGGATGGGGGCTACACCTTC.

This rearrangement joins TRBV9 to TRBJ1-3; weak D call: TRBD1 (5 bases). The CDR3 has 14 residues. Between the trimmed V and J ends, which lost 4 bases and 7 bases, there was a span of 15 bases. Germline CDR1 reads SGDLS; CDR2 reads YYNGEE. The CDR3 DNA is TGTGCCAGCAGCTCAGGGAGGGATCGGAACACCATATATTTT. Translation: CASSSGRDRNTIYF.

The chain links TRBV9 to TRBJ2-7, with 8 bases aligning to TRBD1. Trimming cost V 0 bases and J 3 bases; bases outside gene matches: 2. In germline, CDR1 is SGDLS, CDR2 YYNGEE. There are 14 residues in the CDR3. The CDR3 region has the DNA TGTGCCAGCAGCGTAGCTGACAGGGGCTACGAGCAGTACTTC. Its translation is CASSVADRGYEQYF.

The gene calls are TRBV7-8 and TRBJ2-4; the D gene is possibly TRBD1 (6 bases). The germline V gene encodes CDR1 SGHVS and CDR2 FQNEAQ. V lost 5 bases to trimming and J lost 0 bases, with 17 bases between them. This CDR3 region has 17 residues. The CDR3 spells CASSPRAGVLAKNIQYF. CDR3 in DNA: TGTGCCAGCAGCCCCCGAGCAGGGGTCTTAGCCAAAAACATTCAGTACTTC.

The chain combines TRBV9 with TRBJ2-1, with 15 bases lining up with TRBD2. The germline V gene encodes CDR1 SGDLS and CDR2 YYNGEE. With 4 bases clipped from V and 1 base from J, the junction kept 6 bases outside the gene matches. CDR3 length equals 18 residues. The CDR3 DNA is TGTGCCAGCAGCCAGAGGACTAGCGGGGGGGCATCCTACAATGAGCAGTTCTTC. This translates into CASSQRTSGGASYNEQFF.

The chain recombines TRBV25-1 with TRBJ1-2; the match to TRBD1 covers 12 bases. Germline lookup yields CDR1 MGHDK and CDR2 SYGVNS. CDR3 length: 12 amino acids. Trimming took 8 bases from V and 8 from J; bases not matched to a gene: 3. The CDR3 region has the DNA TGTGCCAGCGGGACAGGGGGCTGGGGCTACACCTTC. Translating it yields CASGTGGWGYTF.